Below, 2 T cell receptor beta chains from the same sample are listed, as sequenced in a study of T cells in Graves' hyperthyroidism and ophthalmopathy. What was amplified from RNA transcripts were TCR beta CDR3 regions. HTBI primers drove first-round RT-PCR of the TCR CDR3. TCRdb reanalysed the multiplex PCR reads using MiXCR and keeps one entry per CDR3 protein. The data hold 600,000 or so distinct CDR3 sequences, with approximately 14% observed a single time. The sample comprised blood. The receptors were gathered from a woman younger than 35 with Graves' ophthalmopathy.

V usage is TRBV7-9 and J usage is TRBJ2-1; the match to TRBD2 covers 12 bases. Germline V gene lookup returns CDR1 SEHNR and CDR2 FQNEAQ (reference sequence). Germline trimming cut 5 bases from V and 4 bases from J; bases unmatched to any gene: 18. The length of the CDR3 is 20 residues. The CDR3 sequence: CASSPQASSGRVLGYNEQFF. The CDR3 bases are TGTGCCAGCAGCCCCCAGGCTTCTAGCGGGAGGGTCCTAGGGTACAATGAGCAGTTCTTC.

This clonotype was seen ten or more times. The chain couples TRBV11-3 to TRBJ1-2; maybe TRBD1 (6 bases). CDR3 length: 13 amino acids. V was cut by 5 bases and J by 8 bases, with 15 bases left in between. Germline loops: CDR1 SGHNT, CDR2 YENEEA. CDR3 residues: CASSVGTPEGYTF. CDR3 sequence (DNA): TGTGCCAGCAGCGTTGGGACACCCGAGGGCTACACCTTC.